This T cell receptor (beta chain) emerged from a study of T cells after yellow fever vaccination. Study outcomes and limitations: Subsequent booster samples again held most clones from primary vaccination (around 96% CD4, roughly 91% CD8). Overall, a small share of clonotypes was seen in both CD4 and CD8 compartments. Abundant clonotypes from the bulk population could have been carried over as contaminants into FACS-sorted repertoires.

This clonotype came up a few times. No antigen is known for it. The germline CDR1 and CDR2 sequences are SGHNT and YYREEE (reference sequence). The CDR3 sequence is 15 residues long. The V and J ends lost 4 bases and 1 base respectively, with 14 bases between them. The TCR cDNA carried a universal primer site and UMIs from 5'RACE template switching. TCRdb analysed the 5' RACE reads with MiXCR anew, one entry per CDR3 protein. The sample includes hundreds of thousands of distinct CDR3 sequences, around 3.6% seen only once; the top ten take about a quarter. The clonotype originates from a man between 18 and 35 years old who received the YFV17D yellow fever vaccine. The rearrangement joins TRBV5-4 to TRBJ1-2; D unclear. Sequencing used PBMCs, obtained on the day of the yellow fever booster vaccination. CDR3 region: CASSPAWVFNYGYTF. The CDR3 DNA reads TGTGCCAGCAGCCCGGCTTGGGTTTTTAACTATGGCTACACCTTC.